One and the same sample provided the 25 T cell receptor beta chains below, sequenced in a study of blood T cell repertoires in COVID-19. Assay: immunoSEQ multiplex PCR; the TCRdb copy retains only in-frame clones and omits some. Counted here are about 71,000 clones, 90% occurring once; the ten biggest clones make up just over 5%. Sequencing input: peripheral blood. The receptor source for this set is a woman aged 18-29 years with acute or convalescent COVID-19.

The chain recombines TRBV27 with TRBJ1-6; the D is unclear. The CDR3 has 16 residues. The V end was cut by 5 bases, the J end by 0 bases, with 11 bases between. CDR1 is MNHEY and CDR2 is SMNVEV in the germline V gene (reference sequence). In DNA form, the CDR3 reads TGTGCCAGCAGTCCCTTGTCGAGCTCCTATAATTCACCCCTCCACTTT. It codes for CASSPLSSSYNSPLHF.

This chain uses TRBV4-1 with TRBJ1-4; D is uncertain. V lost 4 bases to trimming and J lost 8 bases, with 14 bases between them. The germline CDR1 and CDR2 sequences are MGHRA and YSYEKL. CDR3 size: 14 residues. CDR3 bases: TGCGCCAGCAGCCGCAGCGGGGTACGCGAAAAACTGTTTTTT. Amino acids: CASSRSGVREKLFF.

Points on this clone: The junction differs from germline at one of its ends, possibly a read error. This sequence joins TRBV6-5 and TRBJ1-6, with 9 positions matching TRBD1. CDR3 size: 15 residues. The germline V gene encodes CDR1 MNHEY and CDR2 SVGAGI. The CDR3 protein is CASSYVGGQGLTLHF. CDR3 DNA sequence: TGTGCCAGCAGTTACGTAGGGGGACAGGGTCTTACTTTGCATTTT.

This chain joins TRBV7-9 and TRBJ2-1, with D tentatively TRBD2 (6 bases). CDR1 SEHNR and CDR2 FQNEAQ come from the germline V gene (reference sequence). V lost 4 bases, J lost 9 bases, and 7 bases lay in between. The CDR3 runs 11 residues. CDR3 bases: TGTGCCAGCAGCTCGCGGGGTGAGCAGTTCTTC. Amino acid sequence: CASSSRGEQFF.

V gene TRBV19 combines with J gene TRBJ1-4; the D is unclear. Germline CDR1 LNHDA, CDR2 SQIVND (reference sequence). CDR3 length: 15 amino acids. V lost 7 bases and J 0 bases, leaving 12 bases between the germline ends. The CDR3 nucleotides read TGTGCCAGTAAGTGGGCAGCAGCAACTAATGAAAAACTGTTTTTT. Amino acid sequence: CASKWAAATNEKLFF. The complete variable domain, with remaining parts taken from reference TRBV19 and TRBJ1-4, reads DGGITQSPKYLFRKEGQNVTLSCEQNLNHDAMYWYRQDPGQGLRLIYYSQIVNDFQKGDIAEGYSVSREKKESFPLTVTSAQKNPTAFYLCASKWAAATNEKLFFGSGTQLSVL.

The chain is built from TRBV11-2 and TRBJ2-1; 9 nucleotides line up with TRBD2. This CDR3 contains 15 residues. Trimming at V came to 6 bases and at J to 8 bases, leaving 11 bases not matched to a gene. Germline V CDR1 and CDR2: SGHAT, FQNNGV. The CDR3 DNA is TGTGCCAGCAGGTTTGTAGGCGGGAGGGTTCATGAGCAGTTCTTC. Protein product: CASRFVGGRVHEQFF.

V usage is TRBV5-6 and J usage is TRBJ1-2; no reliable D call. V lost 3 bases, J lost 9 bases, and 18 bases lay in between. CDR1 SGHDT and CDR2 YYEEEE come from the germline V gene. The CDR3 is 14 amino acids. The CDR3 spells CASSSLVALARYTF. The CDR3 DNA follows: TGTGCCAGCAGCTCCCTGGTGGCCCTGGCCCGCTACACCTTC.

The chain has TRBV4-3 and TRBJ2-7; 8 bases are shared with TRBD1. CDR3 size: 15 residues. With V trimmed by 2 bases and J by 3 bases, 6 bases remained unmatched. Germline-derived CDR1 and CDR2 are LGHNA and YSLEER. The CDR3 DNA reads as TGCGCCAGCAGCCAATTCCCTGGGACAGGCTACGAGCAGTACTTC. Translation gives CASSQFPGTGYEQYF.

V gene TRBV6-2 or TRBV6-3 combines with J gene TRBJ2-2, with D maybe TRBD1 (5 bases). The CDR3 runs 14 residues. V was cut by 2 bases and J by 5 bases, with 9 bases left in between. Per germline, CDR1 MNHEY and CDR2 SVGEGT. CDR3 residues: CASSYNRLTGELFF. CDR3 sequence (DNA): TGTGCCAGCAGTTACAACAGGCTTACCGGGGAGCTGTTTTTT.

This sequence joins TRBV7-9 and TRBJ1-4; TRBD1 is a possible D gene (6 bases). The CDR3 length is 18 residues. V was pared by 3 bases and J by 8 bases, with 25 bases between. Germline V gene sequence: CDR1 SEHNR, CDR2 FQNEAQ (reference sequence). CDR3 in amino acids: CASSFLPNRDDGREKLFF. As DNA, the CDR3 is TGTGCCAGCAGCTTCCTCCCGAACAGGGACGACGGGAGGGAAAAACTGTTTTTT.

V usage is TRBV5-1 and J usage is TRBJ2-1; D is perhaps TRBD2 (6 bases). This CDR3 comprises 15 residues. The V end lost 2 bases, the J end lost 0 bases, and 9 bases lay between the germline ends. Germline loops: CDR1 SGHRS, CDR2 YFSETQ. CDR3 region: CASSFSGDSYNEQFF. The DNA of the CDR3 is TGCGCCAGCAGCTTCTCGGGAGACTCCTACAATGAGCAGTTCTTC.

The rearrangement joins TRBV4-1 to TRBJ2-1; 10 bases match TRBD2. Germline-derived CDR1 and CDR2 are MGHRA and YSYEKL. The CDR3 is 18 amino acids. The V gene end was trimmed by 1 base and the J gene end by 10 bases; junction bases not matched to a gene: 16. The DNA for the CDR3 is TGCGCCAGCAGCCAAGGGGCTACGGTGAAGCGGGGGGGCGGGGAGCAGTTCTTC. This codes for CASSQGATVKRGGGEQFF.

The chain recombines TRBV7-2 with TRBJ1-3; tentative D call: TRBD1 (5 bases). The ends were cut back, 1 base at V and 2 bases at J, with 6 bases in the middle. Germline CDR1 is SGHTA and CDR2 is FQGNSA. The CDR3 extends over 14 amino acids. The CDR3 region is CASSLGQTGNTIYF. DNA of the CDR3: TGTGCCAGCAGCTTAGGACAGACTGGAAACACCATATATTTT.

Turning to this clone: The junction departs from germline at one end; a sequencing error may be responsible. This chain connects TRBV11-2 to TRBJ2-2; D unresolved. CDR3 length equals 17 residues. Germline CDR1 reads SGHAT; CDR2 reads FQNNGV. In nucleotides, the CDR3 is TGTGCCAGCAGATTAGCTAGTTCGCGTTCGTCCACCGGGGAGCTGTTTTTT. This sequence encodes CASRLASSRSSTGELFF.

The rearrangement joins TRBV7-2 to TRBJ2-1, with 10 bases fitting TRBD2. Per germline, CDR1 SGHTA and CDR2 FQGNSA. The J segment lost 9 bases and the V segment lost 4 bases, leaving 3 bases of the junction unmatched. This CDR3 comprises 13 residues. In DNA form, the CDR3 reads TGTGCCAGCAGCTCTAGCGGGAGAACTGAGCAGTTCTTC. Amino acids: CASSSSGRTEQFF. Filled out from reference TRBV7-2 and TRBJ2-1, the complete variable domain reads GAGVSQSPSNKVTEKGKDVELRCDPISGHTALYWYRQSLGQGLEFLIYFQGNSAPDKSGLPSDRFSAERTGGSVSTLTIQRTQQEDSAVYLCASSSSGRTEQFFGPGTRLTVL.

The CDR3 reads CASSPYSFNEQFF. The CDR3 coding sequence is TGTGCCAGCAGTCCGTACAGTTTCAATGAGCAGTTCTTC. The genes are TRBV27 and TRBJ2-1; no definite D call. Germline assignment: CDR1 MNHEY and CDR2 SMNVEV (reference sequence). V was shortened by 5 bases and J by 6 bases, with 11 bases between the two germline ends. The CDR3 has 13 amino acids.

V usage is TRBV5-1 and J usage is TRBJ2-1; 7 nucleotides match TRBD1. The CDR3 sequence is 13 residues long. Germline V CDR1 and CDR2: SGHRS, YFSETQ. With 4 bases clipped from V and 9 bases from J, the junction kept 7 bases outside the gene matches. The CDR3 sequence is CASSTDRLLEQFF. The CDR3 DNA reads TGCGCCAGCAGCACGGACAGGTTGCTTGAGCAGTTCTTC.

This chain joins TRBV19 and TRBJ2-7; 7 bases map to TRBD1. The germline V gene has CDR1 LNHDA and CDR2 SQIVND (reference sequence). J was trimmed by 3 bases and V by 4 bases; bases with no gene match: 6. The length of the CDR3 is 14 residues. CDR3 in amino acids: CASSKGTENYEQYF. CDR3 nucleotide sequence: TGTGCCAGTAGTAAGGGGACAGAGAACTACGAGCAGTACTTC.

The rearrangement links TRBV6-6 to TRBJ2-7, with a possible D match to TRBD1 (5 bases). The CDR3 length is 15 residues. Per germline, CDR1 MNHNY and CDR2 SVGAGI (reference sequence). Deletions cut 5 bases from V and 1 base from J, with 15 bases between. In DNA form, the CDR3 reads TGTGCCAGCAGTCCACGAACAGGAGATTCCTACGAGCAGTACTTC. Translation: CASSPRTGDSYEQYF.

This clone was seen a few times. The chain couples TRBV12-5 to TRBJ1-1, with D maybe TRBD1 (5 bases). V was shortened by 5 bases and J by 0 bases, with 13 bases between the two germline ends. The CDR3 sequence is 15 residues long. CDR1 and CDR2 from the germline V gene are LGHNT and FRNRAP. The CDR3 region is CASGTVQELNTEAFF. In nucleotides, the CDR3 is TGTGCTAGTGGTACCGTACAGGAATTGAACACTGAAGCTTTCTTT.

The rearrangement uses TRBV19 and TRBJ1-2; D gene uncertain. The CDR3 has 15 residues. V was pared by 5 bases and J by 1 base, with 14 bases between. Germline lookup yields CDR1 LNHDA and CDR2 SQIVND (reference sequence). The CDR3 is CASSLTAAGNYGYTF. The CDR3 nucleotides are TGTGCCAGTAGTCTCACGGCCGCGGGTAACTATGGCTACACCTTC.

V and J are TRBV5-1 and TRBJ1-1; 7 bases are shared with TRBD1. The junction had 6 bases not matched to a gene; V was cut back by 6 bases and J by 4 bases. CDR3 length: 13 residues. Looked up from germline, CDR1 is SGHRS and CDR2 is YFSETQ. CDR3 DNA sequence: TGCGCCAGCAAACAGGGGTTTACCACTGAAGCTTTCTTT. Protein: CASKQGFTTEAFF.

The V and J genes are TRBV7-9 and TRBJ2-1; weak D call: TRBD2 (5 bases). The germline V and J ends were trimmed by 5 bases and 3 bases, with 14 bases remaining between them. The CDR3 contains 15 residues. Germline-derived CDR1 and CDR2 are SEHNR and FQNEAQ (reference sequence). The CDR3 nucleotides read TGTGCCAGCAGCAACATCGCCGGGATCTACAATGAGCAGTTCTTC. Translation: CASSNIAGIYNEQFF. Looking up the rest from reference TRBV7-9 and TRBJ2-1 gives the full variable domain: DTGVSQNPRHKITKRGQNVTFRCDPISEHNRLYWYRQTLGQGPEFLTYFQNEAQLEKSRLLSDRFSAERPKGSFSTLEIQRTEQGDSAMYLCASSNIAGIYNEQFFGPGTRLTVL.

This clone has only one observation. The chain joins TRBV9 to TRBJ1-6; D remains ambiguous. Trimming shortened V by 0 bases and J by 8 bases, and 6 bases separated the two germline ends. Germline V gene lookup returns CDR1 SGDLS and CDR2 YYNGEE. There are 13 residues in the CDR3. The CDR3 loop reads CASSVVVDSPLHF. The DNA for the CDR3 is TGTGCCAGCAGCGTAGTTGTCGATTCACCCCTCCACTTT.

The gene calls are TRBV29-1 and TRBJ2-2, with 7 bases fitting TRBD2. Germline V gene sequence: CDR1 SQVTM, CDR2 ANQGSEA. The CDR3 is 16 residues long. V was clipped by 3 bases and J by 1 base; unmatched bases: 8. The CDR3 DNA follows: TGCAGCGTTGAGAGGGGAGCGGGGCAGAACACCGGGGAGCTGTTTTTT. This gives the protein CSVERGAGQNTGELFF.